This TCR beta chain stems from a study of PD-1 and CTLA-4 blockade in melanoma. Profiled with immunoSEQ multiplex PCR; TCRdb holds only in-frame clones, not every one. The table has 30,000 or so clones, 75% to 95% seen once. Trimming removed 0 bases from V and 3 bases from J, with 6 bases in between. Germline V lookup: CDR1 WSHSY, CDR2 SAAADI. The CDR3 is made up of 14 amino acids. The origin of this receptor is a human donor with melanoma. The V and J genes are TRBV10-2 and TRBJ1-5; D gene uncertain. The material was CD8+ T cells from peripheral blood, obtained from a patient given anti-PD-1 treatment. CDR3 sequence (DNA): TGCGCCAGCAGTGAGTCGTCAGACAATCAGCCCCAGCATTTT. This codes for CASSESSDNQPQHF.